This T cell receptor beta chain was sequenced during a study of cytomegalovirus exposure and HLA in healthy donors. PCR was performed using 60 Vbeta and 13 Jbeta primers. Repertoires were generated with immunoSEQ multiplex PCR, while TCRdb's copy carries only in-frame clones and drops some. The sample carries approximately 170,000 clones, about 65% recorded once. With 4 bases clipped from V and 6 bases from J, the junction kept 8 bases outside the gene matches. CDR1 MNHEY and CDR2 SMNVEV come from the germline V gene (reference sequence). The CDR3 covers 15 residues. This TCR was sampled from a woman aged 18 to 35 in good health and CMV-seropositive. This chain connects TRBV27 to TRBJ1-1; 10 bases fit TRBD1. Input material: PBMCs. This chain's CDR3 is CASSSPGTGVPEAFF. The CDR3 coding sequence is TGTGCCAGCAGTTCCCCCGGGACAGGGGTCCCTGAAGCTTTCTTT.